These 18 T cell receptor beta chains were all obtained from the same sample, sequenced in a study of control samples from healthy donors and cancer patients (dated by TCRdb to 2018 to 2021). Libraries were constructed by the immunoSEQ multiplex PCR assay. Imported from immuneACCESS, the table was reduced by TCRdb to in-frame sequences with V and J called. These copies leave out some clones; in studies compared against another copy, an unresolved V gene accounts for under half, and the cause of the remainder is not known. Counted in this sample were roughly 100,000 clones; about four fifths of them appeared once. About 12% of the sample is in the top ten clones. The sample comprised blood. The receptors were gathered from a woman between 50 and 59 years old in good health.

This clone appeared a single time. The chain links TRBV7-9 to TRBJ2-2, with D uncertain. V was shortened by 2 bases and J by 4 bases, with 11 bases between the two germline ends. The CDR3 consists of 15 residues. Germline V gene data show CDR1 as SEHNR and CDR2 as FQNEAQ (reference sequence). CDR3 amino acids: CASSLRISGTGELFF. CDR3 in DNA: TGTGCCAGCAGCTTAAGGATTTCGGGCACCGGGGAGCTGTTTTTT.

DNA for the CDR3: TGTGCCACTACCTTCTTCCAGGGCTACGAGCAGTACTTC. It translates to CATTFFQGYEQYF. The chain joins TRBV2 to TRBJ2-7; D is perhaps TRBD1 (5 bases). V was pared by 10 bases and J by 3 bases, with 16 bases between. CDR1 and CDR2 from the germline V gene are SNHLY and FYNNEI. The CDR3 runs 13 residues.

This clone was seen once. This chain connects TRBV2 to TRBJ2-5; either TRBD1 or TRBD2 may supply D (6 bases each). The ends were cut back, 3 bases at V and 2 bases at J, with 10 bases in the middle. The V gene's germline CDR1 is SNHLY and CDR2 FYNNEI. The CDR3 is made up of 14 amino acids. CDR3 bases: TGTGCCAGCAGTGAGAGGGGGAGGCAAGAGACCCAGTACTTC. It translates to CASSERGRQETQYF.

In regard to this clone: Different DNA sequences within this sample yield the same CDR3. The chain joins TRBV5-1 to TRBJ1-5; 7 nucleotides match TRBD1. V lost 4 bases, J lost 2 bases, and 3 bases stayed unmatched. The germline V gene has CDR1 SGHRS and CDR2 YFSETQ. The CDR3 totals 14 residues. The CDR3 sequence is CASSPDRGNQPQHF. CDR3 DNA sequence: TGCGCCAGCAGCCCTGACAGGGGCAATCAGCCCCAGCATTTT.

The rearrangement uses TRBV19 and TRBJ2-2, with D hard to call. CDR3 length equals 13 residues. Trimming removed 9 bases from V and 3 bases from J, with 11 bases in between. CDR1 is LNHDA, CDR2 SQIVND, per germline (reference sequence). CDR3 bases: TGTGCCAGCCTCAAAGCTTACACCGGGGAGCTGTTTTTT. It is translated as CASLKAYTGELFF.

The chain uses TRBV9 and TRBJ2-7; no firm D call. This CDR3 is 15 amino acids long. The V end lost 4 bases, the J end lost 0 bases, and 14 bases lay between the germline ends. Germline loops: CDR1 SGDLS, CDR2 YYNGEE. CDR3: CASSIGRLSSYEQYF. CDR3 in DNA: TGTGCCAGCAGCATTGGACGTTTAAGCTCCTACGAGCAGTACTTC.

This chain uses TRBV18 with TRBJ1-2; no clear D. V was trimmed by 2 bases and J by 4 bases, leaving 14 bases between them. This CDR3 contains 15 residues. Looked up from germline, CDR1 is KGHSH and CDR2 is LQKENI. The CDR3, as DNA: TGTGCCAGCTCACCAAGGGCCCAGGTGTCCTATGGCTACACCTTC. This gives the protein CASSPRAQVSYGYTF.

The chain has TRBV3-1 (or the pseudogene TRBV3-2) and TRBJ2-7, with D uncertain. V lost 4 bases and J lost 3, with 10 bases in between. Germline V gene data show CDR1 as LGHDT and CDR2 as YNNKEL (reference sequence). The CDR3 sequence is 13 residues long. CDR3 loop: CASSLRFDYEQYF. The CDR3, as DNA: TGTGCCAGCAGCCTGCGGTTTGACTACGAGCAGTACTTC.

This rearrangement joins TRBV29-1 to TRBJ2-3; 7 nucleotides line up with TRBD1. The CDR3 extends over 14 amino acids. Germline lookup yields CDR1 SQVTM and CDR2 ANQGSEA. Unmatched junction bases numbered 7, after V lost 6 bases and J lost 1 base. The chain's CDR3 is CSVETGVRTDTQYF. In DNA, the CDR3 is TGCAGCGTAGAAACAGGGGTTCGCACAGATACGCAGTATTTT.

DNA of the CDR3: TGTGCCAGCAGCCTGGTAGGGGTAGGAAATTCACCCCTCCACTTT. Translated, it gives CASSLVGVGNSPLHF. The J gene is TRBJ1-6, the V gene TRBV3-1 (or the pseudogene TRBV3-2), with D tentatively TRBD1 (5 bases). Germline V gene sequence: CDR1 LGHDT, CDR2 YNNKEL (reference sequence). V was clipped by 4 bases and J by 7 bases, with 14 bases between them. There are 15 residues in the CDR3.

This clone has more than one count but fewer than ten. V and J are TRBV4-3 and TRBJ2-1; 8 bases match TRBD2. V trimming: 0 bases; J trimming: 6 bases; junction bases outside the gene matches: 10. Germline V gene data show CDR1 as LGHNA and CDR2 as YSLEER. The CDR3 extends over 17 amino acids. CDR3 DNA sequence: TGCGCCAGCAGCCAAGAATTTAGTAGCGGGACTCTCAATGAGCAGTTCTTC. Residues: CASSQEFSSGTLNEQFF.

This clone has more than one count but fewer than ten. The chain joins TRBV9 to TRBJ2-3, with 14 bases fitting TRBD2. With 2 bases clipped from V and 0 bases from J, the junction kept 11 bases outside the gene matches. Germline V gene sequence: CDR1 SGDLS, CDR2 YYNGEE. The CDR3 consists of 20 residues. The CDR3 here is CASSVPIGLAGGSSTDTQYF. The CDR3 coding sequence is TGTGCCAGCAGCGTGCCAATAGGACTAGCGGGGGGCTCTAGCACAGATACGCAGTATTTT. Filled out from reference TRBV9 and TRBJ2-3, the complete variable domain reads DSGVTQTPKHLITATGQRVTLRCSPRSGDLSVYWYQQSLDQGLQFLIQYYNGEERAKGNILERFSAQQFPDLHSELNLSSLELGDSALYFCASSVPIGLAGGSSTDTQYFGPGTRLTVL.

This clone was detected only a few times. The chain joins TRBV7-9 to TRBJ1-2; 7 bases agree with TRBD1. The CDR3 sequence is 12 residues long. V lost 6 bases, J lost 7 bases, and 5 bases stayed unmatched. The germline CDR1 and CDR2 sequences are SEHNR and FQNEAQ (reference sequence). CDR3 nucleotides: TGTGCCAGCAGGAAAGAGGGGGCTGGCTACACCTTC. Encoded protein: CASRKEGAGYTF.

The gene calls are TRBV7-9 and TRBJ1-1; no definite D call. Germline V lookup: CDR1 SEHNR, CDR2 FQNEAQ (reference sequence). The CDR3 runs 14 residues. The V end was cut by 5 bases, the J end by 0 bases, with 10 bases between. CDR3 in amino acids: CASSEGVMNTEAFF. The CDR3 DNA sequence: TGTGCCAGCAGCGAAGGAGTCATGAACACTGAAGCTTTCTTT.

This chain uses TRBV6-6 with TRBJ1-6; the D gene is possibly TRBD1 (6 bases). CDR3 length: 16 residues. Germline lookup yields CDR1 MNHNY and CDR2 SVGAGI (reference sequence). V was trimmed by 2 bases and J by 3 bases, leaving 11 bases between them. The DNA of the CDR3 is TGTGCCAGCAGTTACAGTCAGGGGAACTATAATTCACCCCTCCACTTT. Translation gives CASSYSQGNYNSPLHF.

V gene TRBV14 combines with J gene TRBJ1-6, with D unclear. The CDR3 is 15 amino acids. The V end was cut by 1 base, the J end by 7 bases, with 11 bases between. CDR1 and CDR2 from the germline V gene are SGHDN and FVKESK. The chain's CDR3 is CASSQGLTVNSPLHF. As DNA, the CDR3 is TGTGCCAGCAGCCAAGGGTTAACAGTAAATTCACCCCTCCACTTT.

This clone was picked up one time. The V gene is TRBV30, the J gene TRBJ1-6; no reliable D call. V was shortened by 0 bases and J by 10 bases, with 13 bases between the two germline ends. CDR1 GTSNPN and CDR2 SVGIG come from the germline V gene (reference sequence). The CDR3 length is 14 residues. CDR3 sequence (DNA): TGTGCCTGGAGTGTAGGGTCCGAGGGCTCACCCCTCCACTTT. It yields the protein CAWSVGSEGSPLHF. Drawing the rest from reference TRBV30 and TRBJ1-6, the complete variable domain is SQTIHQWPATLVQPVGSPLSLECTVEGTSNPNLYWYRQAAGRGLQLLFYSVGIGQISSEVPQNLSASRPQDRQFILSSKKLLLSDSGFYLCAWSVGSEGSPLHFGNGTRLTVT.

V usage is TRBV12-3 or TRBV12-4 and J usage is TRBJ1-5, with 9 positions matching TRBD1. The CDR3 has 12 residues. V shed 9 bases, J shed 4 bases, and the junction held 1 base outside the gene matches. The CDR3 bases are TGTGCCAGTGGGACAGGGAATCAGCCCCAGCATTTT. This sequence encodes CASGTGNQPQHF.